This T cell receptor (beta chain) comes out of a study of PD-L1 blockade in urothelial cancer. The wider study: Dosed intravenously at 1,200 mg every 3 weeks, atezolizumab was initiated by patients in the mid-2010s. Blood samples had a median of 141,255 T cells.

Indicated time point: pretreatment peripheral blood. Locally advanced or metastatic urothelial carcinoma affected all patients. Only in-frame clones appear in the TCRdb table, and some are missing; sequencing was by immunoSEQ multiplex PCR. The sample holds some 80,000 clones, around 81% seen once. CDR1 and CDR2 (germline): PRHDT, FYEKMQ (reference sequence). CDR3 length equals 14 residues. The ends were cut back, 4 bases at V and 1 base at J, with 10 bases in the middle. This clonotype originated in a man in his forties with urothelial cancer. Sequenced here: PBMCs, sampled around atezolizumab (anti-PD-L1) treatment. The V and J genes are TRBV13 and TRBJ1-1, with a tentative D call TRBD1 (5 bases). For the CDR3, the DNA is TGTGCCAGCAGCTCACAGGTTCCGAACACTGAAGCTTTCTTT. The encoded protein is CASSSQVPNTEAFF.